This passage covers 20 T cell receptor beta chains from one sample sequenced in a study of OX40 agonist ivuxolimab in advanced cancers. Profiling relied on immunoSEQ multiplex PCR, and the TCRdb table lists in-frame clones only, not all of them. The table records roughly 74,000 clones, approximately 90% of them present only once. Sequencing was performed on CD4+ or CD8+ T cells sorted from blood, taken in a trial of the OX40 agonist ivuxolimab. The receptors here all came from an adult with an advanced solid tumor such as melanoma, head and neck, liver or kidney cancer.

The V gene is TRBV7-9, the J gene TRBJ2-6; D is perhaps TRBD2 (5 bases). The length of the CDR3 is 16 residues. Looked up from germline, CDR1 is SEHNR and CDR2 is FQNEAQ (reference sequence). V was cut by 5 bases and J by 0 bases, with 11 bases left in between. CDR3: CASSPGLFSGANVLTF. DNA of the CDR3: TGTGCCAGCAGCCCTGGACTGTTCTCTGGGGCCAACGTCCTGACTTTC.

The V and J genes are TRBV6-5 and TRBJ1-1, with no clear D. V gave up 8 bases and J gave up 2 bases, with 9 bases separating them. Germline CDR1 MNHEY, CDR2 SVGAGI. CDR3 length equals 12 residues. This CDR3 is CASLRSNTEAFF. In DNA form, the CDR3 reads TGTGCCAGCCTCAGGTCTAACACTGAAGCTTTCTTT.

The chain carries TRBV5-1 and TRBJ2-5, with TRBD2 identical over 7 bases. CDR1 and CDR2 (germline): SGHRS, YFSETQ. V was pared by 0 bases and J by 2 bases, with 4 bases of the junction left unmatched. CDR3 length: 15 residues. The CDR3 region has the DNA TGCGCCAGCAGCTTGGGCCGGGGGGTGCAAGAGACCCAGTACTTC. Protein product: CASSLGRGVQETQYF.

The CDR3 coding sequence is TGTGCCAGCAGCCAAGATGGAAGGACAGGGTTCGCCGGGGAGCTGTTTTTT. The encoded protein is CASSQDGRTGFAGELFF. The rearrangement links TRBV14 to TRBJ2-2; 8 bases align to TRBD1. Germline-derived CDR1 and CDR2 are SGHDN and FVKESK. The length of the CDR3 is 17 residues. Trimming at V came to 0 bases and at J to 6 bases, leaving 9 bases not matched to a gene.

Here the CDR3 DNA reads TGTGCCAGCAGTTCAGGACAGGGGGTCTACGAGCAGTACTTC. Its translation: CASSSGQGVYEQYF. The chain combines TRBV27 with TRBJ2-7, with 10 bases lining up with TRBD1. Unmatched junction bases numbered 3, after V lost 4 bases and J lost 3 bases. Per germline, CDR1 MNHEY and CDR2 SMNVEV (reference sequence). The CDR3 consists of 14 residues.

CDR3 bases: TGCAGCGCCGCGACAAACTCCTACGAGCAGTACTTC. Its protein product is CSAATNSYEQYF. The chain joins TRBV29-1 to TRBJ2-7; D is undetermined. CDR1 and CDR2 (germline): SQVTM, ANQGSEA. Trimming left V 7 bases short and J 0 bases short, with 10 bases between. This CDR3 has 12 amino acids.

This chain connects TRBV7-9 to TRBJ2-3; TRBD2 matches at 7 bases. This CDR3 is built from 15 residues. With V trimmed by 4 bases and J by 8 bases, 12 bases remained unmatched. Germline values: CDR1 SEHNR, CDR2 FQNEAQ (reference sequence). In nucleotides, the CDR3 is TGTGCCAGCAGCTCCTACCTCGCCCCTAGCGGTACGCAGTATTTT. It is translated as CASSSYLAPSGTQYF.

The chain uses TRBV2 and TRBJ1-1; a possible D gene is TRBD1 (5 bases). The V end was cut by 4 bases, the J end by 3 bases, with 6 bases between. CDR1 is SNHLY and CDR2 is FYNNEI in the germline V gene. This CDR3 is built from 12 residues. The CDR3 DNA reads as TGTGCCAGCAGTGCAGGGTACACTGAAGCTTTCTTT. Translating gives CASSAGYTEAFF.

The rearrangement joins TRBV9 to TRBJ1-2; D is undetermined. Germline V lookup: CDR1 SGDLS, CDR2 YYNGEE. The length of the CDR3 is 15 residues. The V gene lost 6 bases and the J gene lost 0 bases, with 15 bases spanning the gap. The CDR3 reads CASTQPGRPNYGYTF. For the CDR3, the DNA is TGTGCCAGCACCCAGCCGGGCAGACCTAACTATGGCTACACCTTC. Full variable domain (missing parts from reference TRBV9 and TRBJ1-2): DSGVTQTPKHLITATGQRVTLRCSPRSGDLSVYWYQQSLDQGLQFLIQYYNGEERAKGNILERFSAQQFPDLHSELNLSSLELGDSALYFCASTQPGRPNYGYTFGSGTRLTVV.

In this sample, this clone turned up once. The chain couples TRBV6-1 to TRBJ1-5, with D possibly being TRBD1 (5 bases). Trimming shortened V by 2 bases and J by 3 bases, and 14 bases separated the two germline ends. Germline CDR1 and CDR2: MNHNS and SASEGT. The CDR3 spans 16 residues. The CDR3, as DNA: TGTGCCAGCAGTGAACTTCGAGGGGATTCCAATCAGCCCCAGCATTTT. It encodes CASSELRGDSNQPQHF.

J is TRBJ2-5 and V is TRBV4-1; perhaps D is TRBD1 or TRBD2 (6 bases each). The end of the DNA is better explained by TRBJ2-7, so the J call may be wrong. This CDR3 contains 15 residues. Germline V gene data show CDR1 as MGHRA and CDR2 as YSYEKL. For the CDR3, the DNA is TGCGCCAGCAGCCAAGATTGGGGGGCAACTAGCGAGCAGTACTTC. This gives the protein CASSQDWGATSEQYF.

The rearrangement uses TRBV6-4 and TRBJ2-7; D may be TRBD1 or TRBD2 (5 bases each). The germline CDR1 and CDR2 sequences are MRHNA and SNTAGT. CDR3 length: 14 residues. The V gene lost 3 bases and the J gene lost 3 bases, with 12 bases spanning the gap. In DNA form, the CDR3 reads TGTGCCAGCAGTGAGCGGGCAGGGTACTACGAGCAGTACTTC. Its translation: CASSERAGYYEQYF.

The rearrangement joins TRBV25-1 to TRBJ1-1, with D perhaps matching TRBD1 (5 bases). The germline V gene has CDR1 MGHDK and CDR2 SYGVNS. This CDR3 spans 13 amino acids. The CDR3 DNA reads as TGTGCTCCACGTGGGGGGTTGACCACTGAAGCTTTCTTT. Encoded protein: CAPRGGLTTEAFF.

The chain recombines TRBV6-6 with TRBJ1-6, with D possibly matching TRBD1 (6 bases). Trimming cost V 7 bases and J 7 bases, with 20 bases left between them. The CDR3 has 16 amino acids. Germline V lookup: CDR1 MNHNY, CDR2 SVGAGI (reference sequence). The CDR3 DNA follows: TGTGCCAGCACACCTTGGGCAGGGGCTCAGAATTCACCCCTCCACTTT. It codes for CASTPWAGAQNSPLHF.

This clone has more than one count but fewer than ten. The chain recombines TRBV19 with TRBJ1-1, with D tentatively TRBD1 (5 bases). Trimming cost V 5 bases and J 5 bases, with 12 bases left between them. The CDR3 extends over 13 amino acids. Germline V gives CDR1 LNHDA, CDR2 SQIVND (reference sequence). The CDR3 loop reads CASSPGLGTEAFF. Here the CDR3 DNA reads TGTGCCAGTAGTCCAGGGCTGGGGACTGAAGCTTTCTTT.

V is TRBV25-1 and J is TRBJ2-4, with TRBD1 matching over 10 bases. Germline lookup yields CDR1 MGHDK and CDR2 SYGVNS. The CDR3 length is 16 residues. V was clipped by 6 bases and J by 2 bases; unmatched bases: 7. The DNA for the CDR3 is TGTGCCAGCAGAGCCGGGACAGGGGCTTCCAAAAACATTCAGTACTTC. Protein sequence: CASRAGTGASKNIQYF.

The V gene is TRBV4-1, the J gene TRBJ2-2; TRBD1 agrees at 9 bases. The CDR3 extends over 17 amino acids. Germline trimming cut 0 bases from V and 7 bases from J; bases unmatched to any gene: 9. CDR1 and CDR2 (germline): MGHRA, YSYEKL. CDR3 nucleotide sequence: TGCGCCAGCAGCCAAGACCCCCGACAGGGGGTAGGCGGGGAGCTGTTTTTT. Its protein is CASSQDPRQGVGGELFF.

The chain links TRBV10-1 to TRBJ1-2; no reliable D call. The germline CDR1 and CDR2 sequences are WNHNN and SYGVQD (reference sequence). V shed 5 bases and J shed 2 bases, with 9 bases lying between them. The CDR3 covers 13 residues. The CDR3 nucleotides are TGCGCCAGCAGTCCGACGGTAAACTATGGCTACACCTTC. It specifies CASSPTVNYGYTF.

This clone was observed once. The chain couples TRBV13 to TRBJ2-3; TRBD1 might be the D (6 bases). The CDR3 length is 14 residues. Looked up from germline, CDR1 is PRHDT and CDR2 is FYEKMQ (reference sequence). Trimming removed 8 bases from V and 0 bases from J, with 12 bases in between. This chain's CDR3 is CASEGQGSTDTQYF. The CDR3 region has the DNA TGTGCCAGCGAGGGGCAGGGGAGCACAGATACGCAGTATTTT.

The rearrangement uses TRBV5-1 and TRBJ1-3, with 10 bases fitting TRBD1. V trimming: 0 bases; J trimming: 0 bases; junction bases outside the gene matches: 3. There are 17 residues in the CDR3. Germline V lookup: CDR1 SGHRS, CDR2 YFSETQ. This CDR3 is CASSLGGQGPSGNTIYF. In DNA, the CDR3 is TGCGCCAGCAGCTTGGGGGGACAGGGGCCCTCTGGAAACACCATATATTTT.